The clone carrying this T cell receptor beta chain was observed a single time. Data came from immunoSEQ multiplex PCR; TCRdb stores just in-frame clones and leaves some out. The sample lists about 250,000 clones, approximately 82% occurring once. This sample stems from a study of blood T cell repertoires in COVID-19. Study at large: Material from acute and convalescent COVID-19 was sourced from the United States, Italy and Spain. PBMCs, B-cell-depleted T cells, or T cells provided the cDNA or gDNA that made up the material.

The sequence was collected from a man aged 40-50 years with active or convalescent COVID-19. The sequencing sample was made of peripheral blood.

The CDR3 nucleotides are TGTGCCAGCAGCTTAGATGCGCTAGCGGGGGTCACAGATACGCAGTATTTT. This encodes CASSLDALAGVTDTQYF. This chain connects TRBV11-3 to TRBJ2-3; 10 nucleotides agree with TRBD2. J was trimmed by 2 bases and V by 0 bases; bases with no gene match: 5. This CDR3 is built from 17 residues. Germline CDR1 and CDR2: SGHNT and YENEEA.